This entry describes one TCR beta chain. The antigen remains undetermined. Other nucleotide sequences from this sample produce the same CDR3. The data are from a study of OX40 agonist ivuxolimab in advanced cancers. Study outcomes and limitations: CD4+ and CD8+ blood T cells expanded clonally by week 6 at 0.1 to 3.0 mg/kg.

CDR1 is MNHEY and CDR2 is SVGAGI in the germline V gene. The CDR3 totals 16 residues. Deletions cut 0 bases from V and 0 bases from J, with 9 bases between. Sequencing was performed with immunoSEQ multiplex PCR; in TCRdb, only in-frame clones are kept and a portion is missing. The sample records 98,000 or so clones, approximately 95% being singletons. The receptor was derived from an adult with an advanced solid tumor such as melanoma, head and neck, liver or kidney cancer. The chain has TRBV6-5 and TRBJ1-3, with D perhaps matching TRBD1 (6 bases). Specimen: CD4+ or CD8+ T cells sorted from blood, collected in a trial of the OX40 agonist ivuxolimab. CDR3 amino acids: CASSYSTGISGNTIYF. CDR3 nucleotides: TGTGCCAGCAGTTACTCTACAGGGATCTCTGGAAACACCATATATTTT.